A single sample is the source of the 7 T cell receptor beta chains below, sequenced in a study of beta chain features in type 1 diabetes (dated by TCRdb to 2016 to 2019). Library method: the immunoSEQ multiplex PCR assay. The entire amount of isolated RNA was reverse transcribed using the High Capacity cDNA Reverse Transcription Kit, so the sequenced TCRB transcripts were expressed ones. The immuneACCESS repertoire file appears here via TCRdb, limited to in-frame rearrangements. These files lack a portion of the clones; in checked studies, under half of the deficit traces to unresolved V genes, and the cause of the others is not known. Recorded for this sample are roughly 230,000 clones; around 10% of them occurred a single time. Just under 0.035% of the sample is held by the ten biggest clonotypes. The sequencing sample was made of naive CD4+ T cells from blood. Read against the paper, the sample's cell subset or site label means: true naive CD4+ T cells. Receptor source: a woman younger than 35 in good health.

This chain links TRBV6-1 with TRBJ2-7; 9 bases fit TRBD1. CDR3 length equals 15 residues. Germline CDR1 is MNHNS and CDR2 is SASEGT. J gave up 3 bases and V 2 bases, and 5 bases lay outside the gene matches. The CDR3 here is CASSEFMTGGYEQYF. CDR3 nucleotide sequence: TGTGCCAGCAGTGAATTTATGACAGGGGGCTACGAGCAGTACTTC.

The chain recombines TRBV6-1 with TRBJ2-3; 8 bases fit TRBD2. Germline CDR1 reads MNHNS; CDR2 reads SASEGT. This CDR3 comprises 14 residues. V lost 3 bases and J lost 6; bases outside the gene matches: 5. The CDR3 region is CASSDREGEDTQYF. The CDR3 nucleotides are TGTGCCAGCAGTGACCGGGAGGGAGAGGATACGCAGTATTTT.

V gene TRBV7-6 combines with J gene TRBJ2-1; 8 bases match TRBD2. With 0 bases clipped from V and 6 bases from J, the junction kept 7 bases outside the gene matches. The germline V gene has CDR1 SGHVS and CDR2 FNYEAQ. The CDR3 is 16 residues long. CDR3: CASSLARGGLVNEQFF. The CDR3 DNA follows: TGTGCCAGCAGCTTAGCCCGGGGGGGCCTCGTCAATGAGCAGTTCTTC.

This clone was observed a few times. The chain has TRBV27 and TRBJ1-2, with D possibly being TRBD1 (6 bases). The V gene's germline CDR1 is MNHEY and CDR2 SMNVEV (reference sequence). Trimming removed 5 bases at V and 4 bases at J, with 11 bases between. The CDR3 has 13 residues. The CDR3: CASSHREGYGYTF. In DNA form, the CDR3 reads TGTGCCAGCAGTCACAGGGAAGGCTATGGCTACACCTTC.

This clone was counted between two and nine times. The V gene is TRBV4-1, the J gene TRBJ2-3; the D gene is possibly TRBD1 (5 bases). Per germline, CDR1 MGHRA and CDR2 YSYEKL. Between the trimmed V and J ends, which lost 1 base and 4 bases, there was a span of 6 bases. CDR3 length equals 13 residues. The CDR3 DNA reads TGCGCCAGCAGCCAAGTAGGGGCAGATACGCAGTATTTT. Protein: CASSQVGADTQYF.

The genes are TRBV20-1 and TRBJ2-7; the D is unclear. V was clipped by 6 bases and J by 5 bases, with 11 bases between them. The CDR3 is made up of 11 amino acids. Per the germline V gene, CDR1 is DFQATT and CDR2 is SNEGSKA (reference sequence). CDR3 sequence: CSALNRDEQYF. CDR3 nucleotide sequence: TGCAGTGCCCTCAATCGGGACGAGCAGTACTTC.

This clone was seen only a few times. The chain employs TRBV6-5 and TRBJ1-2, with D possibly being TRBD1 (6 bases). CDR3 size: 15 residues. V dropped 3 bases and J dropped 3 bases, with 14 bases sitting between them. Germline-derived CDR1 and CDR2 are MNHEY and SVGAGI. Here the CDR3 DNA reads TGTGCCAGCAGTTATTCGGCAGGGGTAGACTATGGCTACACCTTC. This gives the protein CASSYSAGVDYGYTF.